This TCR beta chain was sequenced in a study of T cells after yellow fever vaccination. Overall study: When fractions had low cell numbers, they were prepared with SMART-Seq v4 Ultra Low Input.

With regard to this clonotype: Antigen unknown.

Study-level results: A small share of clonotypes appeared in both CD4 and CD8 compartments. Abundant clonotypes from the bulk population could contaminate FACS-sorted repertoires.

The CDR3 is made up of 14 amino acids. Unmatched junction bases numbered 4, after V lost 0 bases and J lost 6 bases. Germline assignment: CDR1 SGHNT and CDR2 YYREEE (reference sequence). They built TCR cDNA with 5'RACE template switching, a step that put in a universal primer site and UMIs. TCRdb analysed the 5' RACE reads with MiXCR anew, one entry per CDR3 protein. The table has hundreds of thousands of distinct CDR3 sequences, approximately 3.8% seen once. The sample in question was PBMCs, obtained on the day of the yellow fever booster vaccination. The chain links TRBV5-4 to TRBJ2-7, with 9 bases identical to TRBD1. This clonotype was obtained from a man aged 18 to 29 who received the YFV17D yellow fever vaccine. This chain's CDR3 is CASSLADRGSEQYF. CDR3 DNA: TGTGCCAGCAGCTTGGCCGACAGGGGGTCCGAGCAGTACTTC.